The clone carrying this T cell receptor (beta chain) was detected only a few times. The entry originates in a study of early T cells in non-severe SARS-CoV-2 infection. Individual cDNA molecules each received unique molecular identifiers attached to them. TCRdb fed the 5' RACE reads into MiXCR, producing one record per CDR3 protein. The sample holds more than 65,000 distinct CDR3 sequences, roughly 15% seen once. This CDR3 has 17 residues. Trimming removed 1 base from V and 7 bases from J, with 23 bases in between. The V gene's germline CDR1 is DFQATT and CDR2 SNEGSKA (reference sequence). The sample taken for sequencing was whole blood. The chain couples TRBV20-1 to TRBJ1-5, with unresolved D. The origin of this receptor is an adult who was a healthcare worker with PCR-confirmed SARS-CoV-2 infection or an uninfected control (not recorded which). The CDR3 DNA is TGCAGTGCTAGAGCGCCCGCGATTCGCGTTCAATCACAGCCCCAGCATTTT. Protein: CSARAPAIRVQSQPQHF.